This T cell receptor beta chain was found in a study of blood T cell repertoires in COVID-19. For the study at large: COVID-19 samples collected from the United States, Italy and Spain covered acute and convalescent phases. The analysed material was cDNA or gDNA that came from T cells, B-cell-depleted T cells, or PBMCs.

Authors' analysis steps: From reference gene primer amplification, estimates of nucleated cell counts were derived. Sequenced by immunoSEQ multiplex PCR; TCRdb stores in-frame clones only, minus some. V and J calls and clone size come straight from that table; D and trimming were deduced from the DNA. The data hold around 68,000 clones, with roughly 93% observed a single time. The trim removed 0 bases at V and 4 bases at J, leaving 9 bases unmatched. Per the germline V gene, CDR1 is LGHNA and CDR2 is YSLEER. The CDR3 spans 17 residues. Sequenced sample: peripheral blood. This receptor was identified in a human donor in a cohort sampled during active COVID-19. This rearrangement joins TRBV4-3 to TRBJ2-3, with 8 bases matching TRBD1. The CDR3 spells CASSQENPGGFADTQYF. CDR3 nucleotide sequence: TGCGCCAGCAGCCAAGAAAACCCAGGGGGCTTTGCAGATACGCAGTATTTT.